This T cell receptor (beta chain) stems from a study of blood T cell repertoires in COVID-19. This CDR3 has 13 residues. Germline V gene sequence: CDR1 SGHTA, CDR2 FQGNSA. The J segment lost 8 bases and the V segment lost 4 bases, leaving 4 bases of the junction unmatched. Recruits, aged about 18 to 95 years, lived in around 24 US areas. Original processing notes: Reference gene primer amplification gave estimated nucleated cell counts. Only in-frame clones appear in the TCRdb table, and some are missing; sequencing was by immunoSEQ multiplex PCR. Clone size and V and J calls were adopted from that table, with D and trimming inferred from the DNA. The sample lists 250,000 to 300,000 clones, around 92% occurring once.

This clonotype originated in a woman aged 45-65 years who had been exposed to COVID-19. V gene TRBV7-2 combines with J gene TRBJ1-2, with TRBD1 matching 10 bases. The specimen was PBMCs or T cells enriched from blood (not recorded which). CDR3 residues: CASSSRDRGGYTF. CDR3 sequence (DNA): TGTGCCAGCAGCTCCCGGGACAGGGGAGGCTACACCTTC.